Given below is one T cell receptor (beta chain) in context. The antigen is not known. Generated by immunoSEQ multiplex PCR, the TCRdb table keeps only in-frame clones and is missing some. Here the sample spans 120,000 to 150,000 clones, around 88% being singletons. The V and J ends lost 1 base and 3 bases respectively, with 10 bases between them. The CDR3 runs 15 residues. Germline V gene data show CDR1 as MNHNS and CDR2 as SASEGT. This entry belongs to a study of T cell responses to AZD1222 COVID-19 vaccine. Notes on the study in general: Rises in breadth and depth of Spike-specific TCRs came after two AZD1222 doses. Seropositive AZD1222 recipients at baseline numbered only five or six. Females made up more of the donors, who were largely white British, and clonal diversity may have come out too low.

The input for sequencing was peripheral blood, taken on day 0 of AZD1222 vaccination. The chain is built from TRBV6-1 and TRBJ1-5, with TRBD1 as a possible D gene (5 bases). The sequence was obtained from an adult in good health. CDR3 amino acids: CASSEVWDYNQPQHF. The DNA of the CDR3 is TGTGCCAGCAGTGAAGTGTGGGACTACAATCAGCCCCAGCATTTT.